A single sample is the source of the 24 T cell receptor beta chains below, sequenced in a study of cytomegalovirus exposure and HLA in healthy donors. Clones were sequenced by immunoSEQ multiplex PCR, and TCRdb holds only the in-frame ones, with some missing. Among roughly 100,000 clones listed, about 94% were seen once. Input material: PBMCs. These receptors were taken from a woman younger than 35 in good health and CMV-seronegative.

The chain employs TRBV5-4 and TRBJ2-3; D possibly corresponds to TRBD2 (6 bases). Germline V gene lookup returns CDR1 SGHNT and CDR2 YYREEE (reference sequence). The CDR3 loop spans 16 amino acids. V lost 4 bases and J lost 4, with 19 bases in between. CDR3 nucleotide sequence: TGTGCCAGCAGCCCGGTGGCCAGGGACTCGGCAGATACGCAGTATTTT. Translated, it gives CASSPVARDSADTQYF.

The V gene is TRBV6-1, the J gene TRBJ2-5; no reliable D call. The CDR3 covers 16 residues. V lost 3 bases and J 1 base, leaving 15 bases between the germline ends. CDR1 and CDR2 from the germline V gene are MNHNS and SASEGT. In DNA, the CDR3 is TGTGCCAGCAGTGAGGGCATGGATACCTTCCAAGAGACCCAGTACTTC. Protein product: CASSEGMDTFQETQYF.

CDR3 in amino acids: CASSRQIGETQYF. As DNA, the CDR3 is TGCGCCAGCAGCAGACAGATCGGAGAGACCCAGTACTTC. This chain links TRBV5-1 with TRBJ2-5, with D perhaps matching TRBD1 (5 bases). Deletions cut 4 bases from V and 4 bases from J, with 11 bases between. The CDR3 runs to 13 residues. Germline lookup yields CDR1 SGHRS and CDR2 YFSETQ.

This chain links TRBV9 with TRBJ2-7, with 11 bases identical to TRBD1. Germline trimming cut 0 bases from V and 5 bases from J; bases unmatched to any gene: 7. The CDR3 loop spans 16 amino acids. Per the germline V gene, CDR1 is SGDLS and CDR2 is YYNGEE. The CDR3 here is CASSVGGQGASDEQYF. The CDR3, as DNA: TGTGCCAGCAGCGTAGGCGGACAGGGGGCGAGTGACGAGCAGTACTTC.

The chain joins TRBV6-5 to TRBJ2-1; 11 nucleotides align to TRBD1. V dropped 5 bases and J dropped 0; count of bases not matched to a gene: 0. The V gene's germline CDR1 is MNHEY and CDR2 SVGAGI. The CDR3 runs 15 residues. The CDR3 DNA is TGTGCCAGCAGTGGGACAGGGGGCTCCTACAATGAGCAGTTCTTC. Protein product: CASSGTGGSYNEQFF.

With regard to this clone: Mismatch with germline at one junction end may stem from a read error. V gene TRBV7-9 combines with J gene TRBJ2-5, with D hard to call. Germline V gene lookup returns CDR1 SEHNR and CDR2 FQNEAQ (reference sequence). The CDR3 is made up of 11 amino acids. Written as DNA, the CDR3 is TGTGCCAGCAGCCACCCAGAGGCCCAGTACTTC. It is translated as CASSHPEAQYF.

The chain links TRBV7-9 to TRBJ2-7; 8 bases align to TRBD1. This CDR3 spans 14 amino acids. V trimming: 1 base; J trimming: 9 bases; junction bases outside the gene matches: 8. From germline, CDR1 is SEHNR and CDR2 FQNEAQ (reference sequence). The CDR3 loop reads CASSLGAGGYLQYF. The CDR3 DNA reads as TGTGCCAGCAGCTTAGGGGCAGGGGGCTATCTGCAGTACTTC.

This clone was picked up a small number of times. V gene TRBV2 combines with J gene TRBJ2-7; D not certain. Trimming took 7 bases from V and 4 from J, leaving 14 bases between them. This CDR3 comprises 13 residues. CDR1 is SNHLY and CDR2 is FYNNEI in the germline V gene. The CDR3 spells CASTKNQNYEQYF. CDR3 coding DNA: TGTGCCAGCACGAAAAACCAGAATTACGAGCAGTACTTC.

The chain recombines TRBV5-1 with TRBJ2-1, with a weak D call TRBD2 (5 bases). Trimming stripped 0 bases from V and 1 base from J, with 5 bases between. CDR3 size: 14 residues. CDR1 and CDR2 (germline): SGHRS, YFSETQ. CDR3: CASSLERSYNEQFF. The CDR3 region has the DNA TGCGCCAGCAGCTTGGAGCGGTCCTACAATGAGCAGTTCTTC.

J is TRBJ2-7 and V is TRBV6-5, with 8 bases aligning to TRBD2. With V trimmed by 5 bases and J by 4 bases, 7 bases remained unmatched. The CDR3 runs 14 residues. Per the germline V gene, CDR1 is MNHEY and CDR2 is SVGAGI. CDR3 loop: CASSPAGENYEQYF. CDR3 nucleotides: TGTGCCAGCAGTCCAGCGGGGGAGAATTACGAGCAGTACTTC.

The chain is built from TRBV7-9 and TRBJ1-1; D is unclear. The CDR3 consists of 13 residues. V lost 11 bases, J lost 1 base, and 14 bases lay in between. Germline lookup yields CDR1 SEHNR and CDR2 FQNEAQ (reference sequence). The CDR3 spells CALGGYTNTEAFF. CDR3 in DNA: TGTGCCCTAGGCGGGTACACGAACACTGAAGCTTTCTTT.

The V call is TRBV4-3, the J call TRBJ1-1; 7 bases map to TRBD1. CDR3 size: 18 residues. From germline, CDR1 is LGHNA and CDR2 YSLEER. J was trimmed by 2 bases and V by 1 base; bases with no gene match: 13. CDR3 protein: CASSQVVGSYRGNTEAFF. The CDR3 coding sequence is TGCGCCAGCAGCCAAGTAGTGGGTTCGTACAGGGGCAACACTGAAGCTTTCTTT.

Written as DNA, the CDR3 is TGTGCCTGGAGTGTACCCGCAAGCGGGAGGGCGGAAAAGCAGTTCTTC. It is translated as CAWSVPASGRAEKQFF. V usage is TRBV30 and J usage is TRBJ2-1, with 10 bases identical to TRBD2. This CDR3 has 16 amino acids. With V trimmed by 0 bases and J by 11 bases, 13 bases remained unmatched. CDR1 is GTSNPN, CDR2 SVGIG, per germline (reference sequence).

The chain joins TRBV7-2 to TRBJ2-2, with 8 bases that match TRBD2. This CDR3 has 15 residues. V trimming: 4 bases; J trimming: 1 base; junction bases outside the gene matches: 2. Germline CDR1 is SGHTA and CDR2 is FQGNSA. The CDR3, as DNA: TGTGCCAGCAGCTCTACTAGCGGGAACACCGGGGAGCTGTTTTTT. It yields the protein CASSSTSGNTGELFF.

Turning to this clone: Compared with germline, one end of the junction differs, possibly owing to a read error. The chain uses TRBV7-7 and TRBJ2-1, with 11 bases identical to TRBD2. Germline V gives CDR1 SSHAT, CDR2 FNYEAQ (reference sequence). The CDR3 is made up of 14 amino acids. The CDR3: CASSSTSGSGEQFF. The CDR3 DNA is TGTGCTAGCAGCTCCACTAGCGGGAGTGGTGAGCAGTTCTTC.

CDR3 DNA sequence: TGCGCCAGCAGCTTACTCGGGGGGGATTACAATGAGCAGTTCTTC. It yields the protein CASSLLGGDYNEQFF. The rearrangement links TRBV5-1 to TRBJ2-1; the match to TRBD2 covers 8 bases. The CDR3 is made up of 15 amino acids. Germline V gene data show CDR1 as SGHRS and CDR2 as YFSETQ. Trimming removed 2 bases from V and 4 bases from J; junction bases left unmatched: 5.

V gene TRBV19 combines with J gene TRBJ2-3; 9 bases match TRBD2. Germline values: CDR1 LNHDA, CDR2 SQIVND (reference sequence). This CDR3 has 20 amino acids. The junction had 19 bases not matched to a gene; V was cut back by 5 bases and J by 1 base. The CDR3 protein is CASSVPQELAGVEGTDTQYF. The DNA of the CDR3 is TGTGCCAGTAGTGTACCCCAAGAATTAGCGGGAGTTGAGGGCACAGATACGCAGTATTTT.

In this sample, this clone turned up once. This chain joins TRBV6-5 and TRBJ2-7, with D hard to call. The CDR3 is 13 amino acids. Trimming took off 2 bases at V and 2 bases at J, with 7 bases between the two ends. Per the germline V gene, CDR1 is MNHEY and CDR2 is SVGAGI. CDR3: CASSYGVTYEQYF. The CDR3 nucleotides read TGTGCCAGCAGTTACGGAGTCACCTACGAGCAGTACTTC.

This clone was observed once. The chain combines TRBV12-5 with TRBJ2-5; 7 nucleotides agree with TRBD2. This CDR3 region has 15 residues. V gave up 3 bases and J gave up 4 bases; unmatched junction bases: 8. The germline V gene encodes CDR1 LGHNT and CDR2 FRNRAP. CDR3 DNA sequence: TGTGCTAGTGGTTTAGAAGCGGGATCGGGAGAGACCCAGTACTTC. Its translation is CASGLEAGSGETQYF. Full variable domain (missing parts from reference TRBV12-5 and TRBJ2-5): DARVTQTPRHKVTEMGQEVTMRCQPILGHNTVFWYRQTMMQGLELLAYFRNRAPLDDSGMPKDRFSAEMPDATLATLKIQPSEPRDSAVYFCASGLEAGSGETQYFGPGTRLLVL.

The chain employs TRBV5-1 and TRBJ1-1; possibly TRBD1 for D (6 bases). V lost 4 bases and J lost 3, with 7 bases in between. CDR3 length: 12 amino acids. Germline V lookup: CDR1 SGHRS, CDR2 YFSETQ. Here the CDR3 reads CASSNRDTEAFF. For the CDR3, the DNA is TGCGCCAGCAGCAACAGGGACACTGAAGCTTTCTTT.

The chain carries TRBV5-8 and TRBJ2-7, with 7 bases aligning to TRBD2. Germline CDR1 reads SGHTS; CDR2 reads YDEGEE. With V trimmed by 4 bases and J by 3 bases, 7 bases remained unmatched. The CDR3 runs 14 residues. DNA for the CDR3: TGTGCCAGCAGCGGAAACGGACTAGGCTACGAGCAGTACTTC. This encodes CASSGNGLGYEQYF.

The V gene is TRBV5-4, the J gene TRBJ1-4; TRBD1 agrees at 9 bases. This CDR3 has 15 amino acids. Trimming took 4 bases from V and 4 from J; bases not matched to a gene: 5. Germline assignment: CDR1 SGHNT and CDR2 YYREEE (reference sequence). The CDR3 DNA reads TGTGCCAGCAGCCCGACAGGGGGACTTAATGAAAAACTGTTTTTT. Amino acids: CASSPTGGLNEKLFF.

This chain joins TRBV21-1 and TRBJ2-7; the table's D call of TRBD1 was not tested on the DNA. TRBV21-1 constitutes a pseudogene. This CDR3 has 14 amino acids. The chain's CDR3 is CASSSRDISYEQYF. Written as DNA, the CDR3 is TGTGCCAGCAGCTCAAGGGACATATCCTACGAGCAGTACTTC.

The chain uses TRBV27 and TRBJ2-5; D may be TRBD2 (6 bases). The V and J ends lost 6 bases and 1 base respectively, with 18 bases between them. CDR1 and CDR2 from the germline V gene are MNHEY and SMNVEV (reference sequence). The CDR3 contains 16 residues. CDR3 in DNA: TGTGCCAGCAGCCGTCGTCCGGGACTTACCCAAGAGACCCAGTACTTC. It is translated as CASSRRPGLTQETQYF.